The TCR beta chain described here comes from a study of CD8 T cells in ankylosing spondylitis (dated by TCRdb to the late 2010s). The study in broad terms: T cell receptor beta repertoires were profiled in healthy donors and ankylosing spondylitis patients so that disease-linked TCR variants could be found. The full study cohort comprised 20 to 30 ankylosing spondylitis patients and roughly 100 healthy donors. Samples of peripheral blood were taken, and for ankylosing spondylitis patients, synovial fluid was collected as well.

V is pruned by 2 bases and J by 3 bases, leaving 3 bases of the junction without a gene match. The germline V gene (reference sequence) sets CDR1 to DFQATT and CDR2 to SNEGSKA. The CDR3 covers 15 residues, taking in both the cysteine and the phenylalanine. The CDR3 DNA has 45 bases and is translated from base 1. Synovial fluid samples were matched to blood samples from the same ankylosing spondylitis patients. What the work shows at the level of the full study, not this receptor alone: The disease-linked clones showed a CD8+ phenotype and occurred at relatively low frequencies in peripheral blood. Some motif variants were previously reported in synovial fluid and blood of reactive arthritis patients, suggesting common disease-initiation mechanisms. The disease-linked clones were reported to be significantly enriched in matched synovial fluid samples from ankylosing spondylitis patients. Blood from ankylosing spondylitis patients appeared to be characterized by a TCR beta motif made up of seven or eight highly homologous amino acid variants.

Note on this clonotype: The clone's antigen remains unknown. No much larger clone is present one base from it, and per-base qualities are unavailable.

Sequenced using an Illumina HiSeq 2500. Quantitative 5'-RACE with molecular barcodes was used to prepare TCR beta libraries. Per the authors' processing: To identify disease-linked TCR variants, a new computational method was used, one built on a probabilistic model of VDJ rearrangement. TCRdb reprocessed the public reads (quality trimming at Q25 with fastp, clone calling with MiXCR) and kept in-frame beta chains. One record per CDR3 amino acid sequence lists the most common genes and DNA. The authors' filters were not applied to this entry. Within this sample are some 130,000 distinct CDR3 sequences, with approximately 8.4% of them counted one time only. The ten most abundant clones make up 6% to 8% of the sample.

The rearranged chain carries TRBV20-1 and TRBJ1-6, with 8 bases in between that match TRBD1. The clonotype was recovered from a male donor with ankylosing spondylitis. The specimen was synovial fluid, either unsorted or a sorted T cell fraction (not recorded which). The DNA sequence follows: TGCAGTGCTAGACGGGGACAGGTCTATAATTCACCCCTCCACTTT. It translates as CSARRGQVYNSPLHF.